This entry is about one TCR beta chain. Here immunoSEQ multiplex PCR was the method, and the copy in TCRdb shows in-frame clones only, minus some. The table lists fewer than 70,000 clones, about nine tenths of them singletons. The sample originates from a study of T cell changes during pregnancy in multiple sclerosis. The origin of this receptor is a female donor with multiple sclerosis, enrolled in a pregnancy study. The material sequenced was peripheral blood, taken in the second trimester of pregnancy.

Here the CDR3 reads CASRGQGGPYNEQFF. In nucleotides, the CDR3 is TGTGCCAGCAGAGGACAGGGTGGACCTTACAATGAGCAGTTCTTC. The V and J genes are TRBV2 and TRBJ2-1, with TRBD1 identical over 8 bases. Germline V gene sequence: CDR1 SNHLY, CDR2 FYNNEI. With 6 bases clipped from V and 4 bases from J, the junction kept 8 bases outside the gene matches. The CDR3 sequence is 15 residues long.